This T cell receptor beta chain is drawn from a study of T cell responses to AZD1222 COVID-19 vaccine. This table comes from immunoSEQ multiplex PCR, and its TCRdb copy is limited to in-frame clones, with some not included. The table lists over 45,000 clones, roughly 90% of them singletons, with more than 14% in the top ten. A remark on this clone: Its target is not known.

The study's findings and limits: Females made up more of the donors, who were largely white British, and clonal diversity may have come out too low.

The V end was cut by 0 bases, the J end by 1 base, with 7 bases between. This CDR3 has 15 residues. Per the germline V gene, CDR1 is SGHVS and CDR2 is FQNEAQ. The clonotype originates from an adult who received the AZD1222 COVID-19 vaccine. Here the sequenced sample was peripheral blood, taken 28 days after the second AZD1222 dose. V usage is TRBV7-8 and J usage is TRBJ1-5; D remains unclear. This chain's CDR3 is CASSLAWTSNQPQHF. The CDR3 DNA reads TGTGCCAGCAGCTTAGCGTGGACCAGCAATCAGCCCCAGCATTTT.